This T cell receptor (beta chain) was captured by sequencing in a study of cytomegalovirus exposure and HLA in healthy donors. The CDR3 consists of 13 residues. Germline V gene data show CDR1 as SGHAT and CDR2 as FQNNGV. Trimming pared 1 base from V and 6 bases from J, leaving 9 bases between. Researchers ran the PCR with 60 Vbeta and 13 Jbeta primers. The method was immunoSEQ multiplex PCR; TCRdb's version includes in-frame clones alone and lacks a portion of them. The sample contains about 150,000 clones, about three quarters of which appear only once. This sequence joins TRBV11-2 and TRBJ1-2; D gene uncertain. This TCR derives from a man aged 35 to 55 in good health and CMV-seropositive. Sequenced sample: PBMCs. The DNA of the CDR3 is TGTGCCAGCAGCTTAGCTGTGTTTCATGGCTACACCTTC. It encodes CASSLAVFHGYTF.